This T cell receptor (beta chain) came from a study of T cells in Graves' hyperthyroidism and ophthalmopathy. The investigators amplified TCR beta CDR3 regions from RNA transcripts. HTBI primers were the set used in a first-round RT-PCR of the TCR CDR3. Via MiXCR, TCRdb re-called the multiplex PCR reads, giving one row per CDR3 protein. Found here are some 350,000 distinct CDR3 sequences, about a fifth of them singletons; the top ten hold 3.5% to 4%. No progression to ophthalmopathy during 18 months of follow-up defined stable disease. Clinicians diagnosed patients from clinical symptoms, serum thyroxine and TRAb, thyroid ultrasound and orbital computed tomography. This clonotype has at least ten counts. Its antigen remains unknown. Overall study results and limits: Blood shared most expanded thyroid clonotypes above 0.001. Ophthalmopathy, which appeared later, was predicted by the model a median around 6 months before onset.

V lost 6 bases and J lost 5; bases outside the gene matches: 9. CDR1 is MNHNS and CDR2 is SASEGT in the germline V gene. This CDR3 is 15 amino acids long. The sequence came from a woman younger than 35 with Graves' hyperthyroidism. Sequencing was performed on blood. The chain recombines TRBV6-1 with TRBJ1-5, with 8 bases aligning to TRBD1. The CDR3 bases are TGTGCCAGCAGAGGACAGGGCCATACTTATCAGCCCCAGCATTTT. Translated, it gives CASRGQGHTYQPQHF.